Sequencing of this T cell receptor (beta chain) was carried out in a study of T cells after yellow fever vaccination. The wider study: Fractions of limited cellularity were prepared by means of SMART-Seq v4 Ultra Low Input. Study-wide results and caveats: The study re-detected most primary-vaccination clones after the booster (under 97% CD4, roughly 85% CD8).

Germline V gene sequence: CDR1 LGHNA, CDR2 YSLEER. CDR3 size: 14 residues. Trimming took 0 bases from V and 0 from J, leaving 6 bases between them. Of note for this clonotype: Its antigen is not known.

Template-switching 5'RACE yielded the TCR cDNA; a universal primer site and UMIs were added in the process. From the 5' RACE reads, TCRdb called clonotypes with MiXCR, one entry per CDR3 protein. The sample shows some 200,000 distinct CDR3 sequences, 11% of them seen only once. The rearrangement joins TRBV4-3 to TRBJ2-7; D is unresolved. The clonotype was recovered from a man younger than 35 who received the YFV17D yellow fever vaccine. The sequenced sample was CD8+ T cells sorted from PBMCs, obtained 15 days after the yellow fever booster vaccination. Here the CDR3 DNA reads TGCGCCAGCAGCCAAGAGGGCTTCTCCTACGAGCAGTACTTC. Its translation: CASSQEGFSYEQYF.